These 18 T cell receptor beta chains came from one sample sequenced in a study of blood T cell repertoires in COVID-19. Assay used: immunoSEQ multiplex PCR; TCRdb lists only in-frame clones, some missing. The data show about 98,000 clones, with around nine tenths seen just once and about 4.2% held by the top ten. Sequenced sample: peripheral blood. All receptors derive from a man between 70 and 80 years old with acute or convalescent COVID-19.

The rearrangement joins TRBV11-1 to TRBJ1-2; D perhaps matches TRBD1 (5 bases). The CDR3 is 14 residues long. CDR1 is SGHAT and CDR2 is FQDESV in the germline V gene (reference sequence). V was trimmed by 4 bases and J by 4 bases, leaving 13 bases between them. This CDR3 reads CASSYGGTGYGYTF. CDR3 DNA: TGTGCCAGCAGCTACGGCGGGACTGGCTATGGCTACACCTTC.

J is TRBJ1-6 and V is TRBV11-2, with D unresolved. The CDR3 runs 15 residues. Trimming pared 1 base from V and 9 bases from J, leaving 13 bases between. CDR1 SGHAT and CDR2 FQNNGV come from the germline V gene. Written as DNA, the CDR3 is TGTGCCAGCAGCTTAGTGGGGAGGAGAGTTTCACCCCTCCACTTT. This gives the protein CASSLVGRRVSPLHF.

The rearrangement links TRBV10-2 to TRBJ1-2; D is ambiguous. The CDR3 length is 14 residues. Deletions cut 3 bases from V and 5 bases from J, with 13 bases between. Germline V gives CDR1 WSHSY, CDR2 SAAADI. CDR3 bases: TGCGCCAGCAGTGAACCCCAACCGCGGTATGGCTACACCTTC. Translation gives CASSEPQPRYGYTF.

This clone was recorded only once. The V and J genes are TRBV6-5 and TRBJ2-5; TRBD1 agrees at 9 bases. CDR3 length: 14 residues. Germline CDR1 is MNHEY and CDR2 is SVGAGI. V shed 6 bases and J 3 bases; nucleotides not matched to a gene: 5. The CDR3 reads CASSSGTGKETQYF. The CDR3 bases are TGTGCCAGCAGCTCCGGGACAGGGAAAGAGACCCAGTACTTC.

The V call is TRBV28, the J call TRBJ1-2; tentatively, D is TRBD1 (6 bases). The ends were cut back, 8 bases at V and 3 bases at J, with 16 bases in the middle. The CDR3 covers 14 residues. Germline assignment: CDR1 MDHEN and CDR2 SYDVKM. This CDR3 is CASSNPQGHYGYTF. CDR3 bases: TGTGCCAGCTCAAACCCACAGGGTCACTATGGCTACACCTTC.

The chain recombines TRBV28 with TRBJ2-7; 7 bases match TRBD2. The germline CDR1 and CDR2 sequences are MDHEN and SYDVKM. With 7 bases clipped from V and 7 bases from J, the junction kept 13 bases outside the gene matches. The CDR3 sequence is 14 residues long. The CDR3: CASIVGRPGGEQYF. As DNA, the CDR3 is TGTGCCAGCATTGTGGGACGGCCGGGAGGTGAGCAGTACTTC.

The chain is built from TRBV28 and TRBJ2-2, with D possibly matching TRBD1 (6 bases). V lost 6 bases and J 7 bases, leaving 15 bases between the germline ends. Per the germline V gene, CDR1 is MDHEN and CDR2 is SYDVKM. The CDR3 is 14 residues long. As DNA, the CDR3 is TGTGCCAGCAGGGGGGCCTCTCGCAGCGGGGAGCTGTTTTTT. Translated: CASRGASRSGELFF. Full variable domain (remainder filled in from reference TRBV28 and TRBJ2-2): DVKVTQSSRYLVKRTGEKVFLECVQDMDHENMFWYRQDPGLGLRLIYFSYDVKMKEKGDIPEGYSVSREKKERFSLILESASTNQTSMYLCASRGASRSGELFFGEGSRLTVL.

The gene calls are TRBV5-1 and TRBJ2-7, with D perhaps TRBD1 (6 bases). In germline, CDR1 is SGHRS, CDR2 YFSETQ. This CDR3 region has 17 residues. The V and J ends lost 0 bases and 0 bases respectively, with 16 bases between them. DNA of the CDR3: TGCGCCAGCAGCTTGGTTTCCTCTGACAGGTACTCCTACGAGCAGTACTTC. Encoded protein: CASSLVSSDRYSYEQYF.

This sequence joins TRBV28 and TRBJ1-1, with D possibly being TRBD1 (6 bases). CDR1 is MDHEN, CDR2 SYDVKM, per germline. CDR3 length: 14 amino acids. V shed 7 bases and J shed 1 base, with 13 bases lying between them. The CDR3 sequence is CASNRASSNTEAFF. The DNA of the CDR3 is TGTGCCAGCAACAGGGCCTCGTCGAACACTGAAGCTTTCTTT.

The rearrangement joins TRBV3-1 (or the pseudogene TRBV3-2) to TRBJ1-2; D remains unclear. Per the germline V gene, CDR1 is LGHDT and CDR2 is YNNKEL (reference sequence). The V and J ends lost 0 bases and 1 base respectively, with 6 bases between them. There are 14 residues in the CDR3. The CDR3 region has the DNA TGTGCCAGCAGCCAAGACCGGTTTAACTATGGCTACACCTTC. Translated, it gives CASSQDRFNYGYTF.

The V and J genes are TRBV7-3 and TRBJ2-2; 7 positions match TRBD2. CDR1 is SGHTA and CDR2 is FQGTGA in the germline V gene. J lost 2 bases, V lost 2 bases, and 2 bases had no gene match. This CDR3 is built from 15 residues. The CDR3 loop reads CASSLGRGNTGELFF. DNA for the CDR3: TGTGCCAGCAGCTTAGGGAGGGGAAACACCGGGGAGCTGTTTTTT.

The rearrangement uses TRBV12-3 or TRBV12-4 and TRBJ2-7, with 8 positions matching TRBD1. Trimming cost V 5 bases and J 10 bases; bases outside gene matches: 10. This CDR3 is 13 amino acids long. CDR3 residues: CASSMDRVSFQYF. As DNA, the CDR3 is TGTGCCAGCAGTATGGACAGGGTTTCGTTTCAGTACTTC.

The V gene is TRBV7-9, the J gene TRBJ1-2; D is perhaps TRBD1 (6 bases). CDR3 length equals 14 residues. Germline V gene data show CDR1 as SEHNR and CDR2 as FQNEAQ (reference sequence). V was shortened by 1 base and J by 7 bases, with 13 bases between the two germline ends. CDR3 amino acids: CASSLDSQGFGYTF. The CDR3 DNA sequence: TGTGCCAGCAGCTTAGATTCACAGGGCTTTGGCTACACCTTC.

The CDR3, as DNA: TGCGCCAGCAGCTTGGAGTACAGGGAAACTGAAGCTTTCTTT. Translated, it gives CASSLEYRETEAFF. The chain links TRBV5-1 to TRBJ1-1; tentatively, D is TRBD1 (6 bases). This CDR3 has 14 amino acids. Trimming took 0 bases from V and 5 from J, leaving 11 bases between them. CDR1 and CDR2 (germline): SGHRS, YFSETQ.

The chain combines TRBV3-1 (or the pseudogene TRBV3-2) with TRBJ1-6; possibly TRBD1 for D (5 bases). This CDR3 spans 16 amino acids. Trimming removed 1 base at V and 8 bases at J, with 15 bases between. Looked up from germline, CDR1 is LGHDT and CDR2 is YNNKEL (reference sequence). In nucleotides, the CDR3 is TGTGCCAGCAGCCAAGTTGGAGGGGCCCTGGATTCACCCCTCCACTTT. Its protein is CASSQVGGALDSPLHF.

The chain employs TRBV29-1 and TRBJ1-2, with 7 bases that match TRBD1. The CDR3 sequence is 12 residues long. V lost 6 bases and J lost 6; bases outside the gene matches: 7. Germline-derived CDR1 and CDR2 are SQVTM and ANQGSEA. The CDR3 sequence: CSVRGTVDGYTF. The CDR3 DNA follows: TGCAGCGTCCGAGGGACAGTCGATGGCTACACCTTC.

The rearrangement joins TRBV29-1 to TRBJ2-1; TRBD1 agrees at 9 bases. CDR1 and CDR2 (germline): SQVTM, ANQGSEA. The CDR3 covers 13 residues. V trimming: 0 bases; J trimming: 9 bases; junction bases outside the gene matches: 3. Here the CDR3 reads CSVEEGQGGEQFF. CDR3 coding DNA: TGCAGCGTTGAAGAGGGACAGGGCGGTGAGCAGTTCTTC.

The J gene is TRBJ1-1, the V gene TRBV19, with D perhaps TRBD1 (6 bases). V gave up 10 bases and J gave up 4 bases, with 31 bases separating them. The CDR3 is 18 amino acids. The V gene's germline CDR1 is LNHDA and CDR2 SQIVND (reference sequence). The CDR3 reads CATSEGRWGARGITEAFF. DNA of the CDR3: TGTGCCACTTCCGAGGGAAGATGGGGGGCGCGGGGGATCACTGAAGCTTTCTTT.